These T cell receptor beta chains were read from a single sample in a study of response to subunit inactivated influenza vaccine. Via MiXCR, TCRdb re-called the RT-PCR reads, giving one row per CDR3 protein. The data contain 500,000 or so distinct CDR3 sequences, approximately 11% of them singletons. Material: PBMCs from blood, obtained roughly 48 days after vaccination. The receptors were sampled from a man aged 45 to 65 who received an inactivated influenza vaccine. Each CDR3 is given without its conserved first and last residue.

j_gene: TRBJ1-4
v_gene: TRBV12-3/TRBV12-4
CDR3aa: ASSLASSYNEKLF

j_gene: TRBJ2-3
v_gene: TRBV20-1
CDR3aa: SAHGTFSTDTQY

j_gene: TRBJ1-1
v_gene: TRBV20-1
CDR3aa: SATGTGFRNTEAF

j_gene: TRBJ2-7
v_gene: TRBV29-1
CDR3aa: SVGTGLSLYEQY

j_gene: TRBJ1-2
v_gene: TRBV20-1
CDR3aa: SALGQINYGYT

j_gene: TRBJ2-7
v_gene: TRBV5-1
CDR3aa: ASSLGRQGTYEQY

j_gene: TRBJ2-1
v_gene: TRBV11-1
CDR3aa: ASSGPGTRFYNEQF

j_gene: TRBJ2-1
v_gene: TRBV28
CDR3aa: ASSPLAVNNEQF

j_gene: TRBJ2-1
v_gene: TRBV20-1
CDR3aa: SASRTYNEQF

j_gene: TRBJ2-3
v_gene: TRBV29-1
CDR3aa: TARGIQGHSTDTQY

j_gene: TRBJ2-7
v_gene: TRBV4-1
CDR3aa: ASSQGQAYEQY

j_gene: TRBJ1-2
v_gene: TRBV9
CDR3aa: ASSVGSGTDPSGYT

j_gene: TRBJ1-6
v_gene: TRBV4-2
CDR3aa: ASSQDPGLTSPLH

j_gene: TRBJ1-2
v_gene: TRBV10-3
CDR3aa: AISDLPGSRVSGDYT

j_gene: TRBJ1-6
v_gene: TRBV7-9
CDR3aa: ASSLGTGSSYNSPLH

j_gene: TRBJ2-5
v_gene: TRBV5-1
CDR3aa: ASSFGPYRGQETQY

j_gene: TRBJ2-5
v_gene: TRBV20-1
CDR3aa: SAKQGNQETQY

j_gene: TRBJ2-2
v_gene: TRBV28
CDR3aa: ASSLPGLGELF

j_gene: TRBJ2-2
v_gene: TRBV28
CDR3aa: ASSSGLADITGELF

j_gene: TRBJ2-7
v_gene: TRBV12-3/TRBV12-4
CDR3aa: ASSIGTGYEQY

j_gene: TRBJ2-7
v_gene: TRBV7-9
CDR3aa: ASSFSRGQGLYRQY

j_gene: TRBJ2-5
v_gene: TRBV29-1
CDR3aa: SAVLTGDETQY

j_gene: TRBJ1-1
v_gene: TRBV10-2
CDR3aa: ASSGHLFEAF

j_gene: TRBJ2-1
v_gene: TRBV7-2
CDR3aa: ASKVGGGYNEQF